This passage covers 13 T cell receptor beta chains from one sample sequenced in a study of T cells in Graves' hyperthyroidism and ophthalmopathy. RNA transcripts yielded amplified TCR beta CDR3 regions. The TCR CDR3 was amplified in a first-round RT-PCR using the HTBI primer set. TCRdb reprocessed the multiplex PCR reads via MiXCR and lists one record per CDR3 protein. The table lists around 360,000 distinct CDR3 sequences, around 15% of them singletons. The sample consisted of blood. These TCRs come from a woman aged 60 to 75 with Graves' ophthalmopathy.

The chain's CDR3 is CASSEEDEKLFF. The CDR3 nucleotides read TGCGCCAGCTCCGAGGAGGATGAAAAACTGTTTTTT. The chain employs TRBV5-1 and TRBJ1-4; no firm D call. There are 12 residues in the CDR3. The V end lost 7 bases, the J end lost 6 bases, and 10 bases lay between the germline ends. Germline V gives CDR1 SGHRS, CDR2 YFSETQ.

This clonotype was seen many times. Written as DNA, the CDR3 is TGTGCCAGCAGCCTTCAAGGGCGAGTCCCCAGCACTGAAGCTTTCTTT. Protein: CASSLQGRVPSTEAFF. V gene TRBV3-1 combines with J gene TRBJ1-1; D not certain. CDR1 LGHDT and CDR2 YNNKEL come from the germline V gene (reference sequence). This CDR3 contains 16 residues. With 4 bases removed from V and 4 bases from J, the gap between germline ends came to 19 bases.

This clonotype appeared a few times. V gene TRBV4-1 combines with J gene TRBJ2-1, with 8 bases matching TRBD2. Germline V gene data show CDR1 as MGHRA and CDR2 as YSYEKL. V lost 2 bases and J lost 0; bases outside the gene matches: 6. CDR3 length: 17 residues. CDR3 in amino acids: CASSQRTSGISYNEQFF. CDR3 nucleotides: TGCGCCAGCAGCCAACGTACTAGCGGCATCTCCTACAATGAGCAGTTCTTC.

J is TRBJ2-1 and V is TRBV3-1; D might be TRBD2 (6 bases). Germline CDR1 is LGHDT and CDR2 is YNNKEL (reference sequence). CDR3 size: 12 residues. The V end lost 0 bases, the J end lost 9 bases, and 6 bases lay between the germline ends. The CDR3 nucleotides are TGTGCCAGCAGCCAAGAGGGGGGTGAGCAGTTCTTC. As protein: CASSQEGGEQFF.

In this sample, this clonotype turned up many times. V and J are TRBV3-1 and TRBJ2-2; 9 bases are a match to TRBD2. This CDR3 is built from 16 residues. CDR1 LGHDT and CDR2 YNNKEL come from the germline V gene (reference sequence). V was pared by 4 bases and J by 2 bases, with 5 bases of the junction left unmatched. The CDR3 here is CASSRILAGNTGELFF. The CDR3 DNA follows: TGTGCCAGCAGCCGGATTCTAGCGGGAAACACCGGGGAGCTGTTTTTT.

This sequence joins TRBV9 and TRBJ2-7, with a tentative D call TRBD1 (6 bases). V was cut by 3 bases and J by 2 bases, with 15 bases left in between. The CDR3 loop spans 15 amino acids. Per the germline V gene, CDR1 is SGDLS and CDR2 is YYNGEE. The CDR3 coding sequence is TGTGCCAGCAGCGCCCGGGACACGGCCGCCTACGAGCAGTACTTC. This encodes CASSARDTAAYEQYF.

This clonotype was recorded a few times. One end of the junction is discordant with germline, which a read error may explain. The J gene is TRBJ2-1, the V gene TRBV7-7; TRBD2 agrees at 8 bases. CDR3 size: 12 residues. From germline, CDR1 is SSHAT and CDR2 FNYEAQ (reference sequence). CDR3 DNA: TGTGCTAGCAGCATCGCGGGGGGTGAGCAGTTCTTC. Encoded protein: CASSIAGGEQFF.

CDR3 in DNA: TGTGCCAGCAGTTTCCTCATAAGCTACGAGCAGTACTTC. Translation gives CASSFLISYEQYF. The chain joins TRBV28 to TRBJ2-7; D unresolved. In germline, CDR1 is MDHEN, CDR2 SYDVKM. With 3 bases removed from V and 3 bases from J, the gap between germline ends came to 9 bases. This CDR3 contains 13 residues.

This clonotype was detected many times. The CDR3 loop reads CASRDRQTETQYF. The CDR3 DNA reads as TGTGCCAGCAGAGATCGACAAACGGAGACCCAGTACTTC. The rearrangement links TRBV27 to TRBJ2-5; D is unresolved. V was clipped by 6 bases and J by 5 bases, with 13 bases between them. The CDR3 extends over 13 amino acids. Germline CDR1 is MNHEY and CDR2 is SMNVEV (reference sequence).

In its sample, this clonotype was seen a few times. V is TRBV15 and J is TRBJ2-7, with 8 bases identical to TRBD1. V gave up 5 bases and J gave up 3 bases; unmatched junction bases: 3. The CDR3 is 13 amino acids. CDR1 and CDR2 (germline): LNHNV, YYDKDF (reference sequence). CDR3 DNA sequence: TGTGCCACCAGCTTAGGACAGGGCTACGAGCAGTACTTC. Translated: CATSLGQGYEQYF.

The sample holds many counts of this clonotype. The chain employs TRBV28 and TRBJ2-3; maybe TRBD2 (6 bases). CDR3 length equals 16 residues. CDR1 is MDHEN, CDR2 SYDVKM, per germline. V was clipped by 3 bases and J by 1 base, with 14 bases between them. CDR3 loop: CASSFPHGGRTDTQYF. CDR3 coding DNA: TGTGCCAGCAGTTTCCCTCACGGGGGACGCACAGATACGCAGTATTTT.

In regard to this clonotype: An end of the junction does not agree with germline; a read error may underlie this. The chain links TRBV6-2 or TRBV6-3 to TRBJ1-1; D is unresolved. The CDR3 is made up of 13 amino acids. Germline lookup yields CDR1 MNHEY and CDR2 SVGEGT. CDR3 sequence (DNA): TGTGCCAGCAGTTACCGGCTGAACACTGAAGCTCTCTTT. It is translated as CASSYRLNTEALF.

This clonotype showed up many times. The V and J genes are TRBV7-8 and TRBJ2-7, with D perhaps assigned TRBD1 or TRBD2 (5 bases each). The germline CDR1 and CDR2 sequences are SGHVS and FQNEAQ. The CDR3 runs 13 residues. Trimming pared 4 bases from V and 4 bases from J, leaving 11 bases between. CDR3 protein: CASSSSWGYEQYF. The CDR3 DNA follows: TGTGCCAGCAGCTCCTCGTGGGGGTACGAGCAGTACTTC. Supplemented by reference TRBV7-8 and TRBJ2-7, the full variable domain reads GAGVSQSPRYKVAKRGQDVALRCDPISGHVSLFWYQQALGQGPEFLTYFQNEAQLDKSGLPSDRFFAERPEGSVSTLKIQRTQQEDSAVYLCASSSSWGYEQYFGPGTRLTVT.